The 20 T cell receptor beta chains reported below all come from one sample, sequenced in a study of identical twins. TCRdb recomputed calls from the 5' RACE reads with MiXCR, one row per CDR3 protein. Of some 630,000 distinct CDR3 sequences listed, around 7.4% are singletons. These same records also appear under a second study, on yellow fever vaccine responses in identical twins.

Sequencing input: PBMCs. All receptors derive from a woman between 18 and 29 years old in good health.

The table lists this clonotype with a few counts. CDR3 in amino acids: CATSDYDRDTDTQYF. CDR3 DNA: TGTGCCACCAGTGACTACGACAGGGACACAGATACGCAGTATTTT. The gene calls are TRBV24-1 and TRBJ2-3, with 7 bases aligning to TRBD1. With 4 bases clipped from V and 2 bases from J, the junction kept 5 bases outside the gene matches. Germline V gene data show CDR1 as KGHDR and CDR2 as SFDVKD. CDR3 size: 15 residues.

This clonotype was counted many times. The chain links TRBV12-3 or TRBV12-4 to TRBJ1-5; possible D gene TRBD1, 6 bases. The CDR3 totals 14 residues. V was shortened by 3 bases and J by 6 bases, with 12 bases between the two germline ends. CDR3 nucleotide sequence: TGTGCCAGCAGTTTTGTGGACAGCGGTCAGCCCCAGCATTTT. Amino acids: CASSFVDSGQPQHF.

The rearrangement links TRBV6-1 to TRBJ2-3; D might be TRBD1 or TRBD2, each matching 5 bases. CDR1 MNHNS and CDR2 SASEGT come from the germline V gene. CDR3 length equals 17 residues. Trimming removed 4 bases from V and 5 bases from J, with 22 bases in between. This CDR3 is CASSGFAIALRGDTQYF. DNA for the CDR3: TGTGCCAGCAGTGGCTTTGCAATAGCGCTTAGGGGAGATACGCAGTATTTT.

The V call is TRBV9, the J call TRBJ2-7, with D unresolved. CDR3 length equals 15 residues. The V and J ends lost 4 bases and 0 bases respectively, with 14 bases between them. Germline CDR1 SGDLS, CDR2 YYNGEE. The CDR3: CASSPQPTSSYEQYF. CDR3 DNA: TGTGCCAGCAGCCCACAACCGACAAGCTCCTACGAGCAGTACTTC.

This clonotype turned up a few times. Written as DNA, the CDR3 is TGCGCCAGCAGTACCCGCGAGATATACAATGAGCAGTTCTTC. It codes for CASSTREIYNEQFF. The rearrangement joins TRBV5-1 to TRBJ2-1, with D hard to call. CDR3 length: 14 residues. CDR1 and CDR2 from the germline V gene are SGHRS and YFSETQ. Trimming left V 5 bases short and J 4 bases short, with 13 bases between.

This clonotype occurred many times. The chain combines TRBV4-1 with TRBJ2-7, with D possibly TRBD1 on 6 matching bases. The germline gives CDR1 MGHRA, CDR2 YSYEKL. V lost 0 bases and J lost 4, with 13 bases in between. This CDR3 is 15 amino acids long. The CDR3 bases are TGCGCCAGCAGCCAAGAATCAGGGGCGGCATACGAGCAGTACTTC. Its translation: CASSQESGAAYEQYF.

This clonotype was seen a few times. This chain connects TRBV20-1 to TRBJ1-2; no clear D. With 0 bases removed from V and 4 bases from J, the gap between germline ends came to 9 bases. Germline CDR1 reads DFQATT; CDR2 reads SNEGSKA (reference sequence). The CDR3 totals 13 residues. CDR3 DNA: TGCAGTGCTAGAGAGTGGACCGGCTATGGCTACACCTTC. Protein sequence: CSAREWTGYGYTF.

This clonotype was seen a handful of times. The chain is built from TRBV5-1 and TRBJ2-1; perhaps TRBD1 as D (5 bases). CDR3 length equals 14 residues. Germline lookup yields CDR1 SGHRS and CDR2 YFSETQ. Trimming pared 4 bases from V and 6 bases from J, leaving 14 bases between. The CDR3 DNA is TGCGCCAGCAGCCTCGGACAAGTCTCCAATGAGCAGTTCTTC. Residues: CASSLGQVSNEQFF.

In this sample, this clonotype turned up a few times. The chain uses TRBV10-1 and TRBJ2-5; 7 bases align to TRBD2. Trimming took 3 bases from V and 5 from J; bases not matched to a gene: 9. CDR1 and CDR2 from the germline V gene are WNHNN and SYGVQD (reference sequence). This CDR3 spans 15 amino acids. The CDR3 DNA reads as TGCGCCAGCAGTGATCCGGGACTAAGTTTGGAGACCCAGTACTTC. This sequence encodes CASSDPGLSLETQYF.

This sequence joins TRBV10-2 and TRBJ1-2; D is unclear. Deletions cut 1 base from V and 7 bases from J, with 10 bases between. Germline V gene data show CDR1 as WSHSY and CDR2 as SAAADI. CDR3 size: 13 residues. CDR3 in DNA: TGCGCCAGCAGTGAGTTGGCAAGCGCTGGCTACACCTTC. It yields the protein CASSELASAGYTF.

This clonotype occurred a few times. The chain is built from TRBV5-1 and TRBJ1-2, with 9 bases identical to TRBD1. V shed 4 bases, J shed 3 bases, and the junction held 7 bases outside the gene matches. CDR1 SGHRS and CDR2 YFSETQ come from the germline V gene. The CDR3 extends over 15 amino acids. This CDR3 is CASSPRDRAYYGYTF. The CDR3 DNA follows: TGCGCCAGCAGCCCTCGGGACAGGGCGTACTATGGCTACACCTTC.

The gene calls are TRBV11-2 and TRBJ2-5; D ambiguous. The V gene lost 5 bases and the J gene lost 3 bases, with 13 bases spanning the gap. The CDR3 runs 14 residues. Germline CDR1 and CDR2: SGHAT and FQNNGV. CDR3 sequence (DNA): TGTGCCAGCAGCCAAGTTAGGGTTAAAGAGACCCAGTACTTC. It translates to CASSQVRVKETQYF.

This clonotype was picked up many times. The chain joins TRBV6-1 to TRBJ2-4, with 7 positions matching TRBD2. The CDR3 covers 18 residues. Germline CDR1 MNHNS, CDR2 SASEGT. V lost 6 bases, J lost 5 bases, and 19 bases stayed unmatched. Here the CDR3 DNA reads TGTGCCAGCAGACCCGCGATGGTTGGGAGGGTGGATGAAAACATTCAGTACTTC. Translated: CASRPAMVGRVDENIQYF.

This chain connects TRBV20-1 to TRBJ1-5, with unresolved D. Trimming took off 3 bases at V and 2 bases at J, with 17 bases between the two ends. CDR1 and CDR2 (germline): DFQATT, SNEGSKA (reference sequence). The CDR3 runs to 16 residues. The CDR3 nucleotides are TGCAGTGCTAGTGACGGTCCAGAGAAGGGCAATCAGCCCCAGCATTTT. Translated, it gives CSASDGPEKGNQPQHF.

This clonotype was counted ten times or more. This chain connects TRBV6-5 to TRBJ2-2; possible D gene TRBD1, 6 bases. Germline V lookup: CDR1 MNHEY, CDR2 SVGAGI. CDR3 length: 15 residues. Trimming removed 2 bases from V and 3 bases from J, with 10 bases in between. As DNA, the CDR3 is TGTGCCAGCAGTTACGGGACAATAGACACCGGGGAGCTGTTTTTT. Protein sequence: CASSYGTIDTGELFF.

This clonotype was counted between two and nine times. The V gene is TRBV28, the J gene TRBJ1-4; TRBD1 agrees at 8 bases. The junction had 8 bases not matched to a gene; V was cut back by 5 bases and J by 15 bases. The length of the CDR3 is 12 residues. Germline loops: CDR1 MDHEN, CDR2 SYDVKM. The CDR3 DNA reads TGTGCCAGCAGTACACAGACAGGGGAGTTGTTTTTT. Its protein product is CASSTQTGELFF.

The gene calls are TRBV12-3 or TRBV12-4 and TRBJ2-3, with D possibly being TRBD2 (5 bases). This CDR3 is 15 amino acids long. V was trimmed by 6 bases and J by 0 bases, leaving 13 bases between them. CDR3 in amino acids: CASSQDSSSTDTQYF. The CDR3 DNA reads TGTGCCAGCAGCCAGGACTCCTCTAGCACAGATACGCAGTATTTT.

This chain connects TRBV28 to TRBJ2-1; tentatively, D is TRBD1 (6 bases). This CDR3 contains 14 residues. Germline assignment: CDR1 MDHEN and CDR2 SYDVKM. V lost 3 bases and J 4 bases, leaving 10 bases between the germline ends. CDR3 amino acids: CASSFWGQYNEQFF. The DNA for the CDR3 is TGTGCCAGCAGTTTTTGGGGACAATACAATGAGCAGTTCTTC.

The chain is built from TRBV29-1 and TRBJ2-2; 11 bases match TRBD1. The V and J ends lost 4 bases and 3 bases, in that order; junction bases with no gene match: 10. Germline CDR1 and CDR2: SQVTM and ANQGSEA. The CDR3 contains 17 residues. CDR3 DNA: TGCAGCGTTGTGGGACAGGGGGTAAAGGCGGACACCGGGGAGCTGTTTTTT. Its protein product is CSVVGQGVKADTGELFF.

This sequence joins TRBV12-3 or TRBV12-4 and TRBJ2-3; D is ambiguous. This CDR3 comprises 16 residues. V lost 5 bases, J lost 1 base, and 16 bases lay in between. CDR3 sequence (DNA): TGTGCCAGCAGTCTCTCATTCTGGAGTGGCACAGATACGCAGTATTTT. Amino acids: CASSLSFWSGTDTQYF.